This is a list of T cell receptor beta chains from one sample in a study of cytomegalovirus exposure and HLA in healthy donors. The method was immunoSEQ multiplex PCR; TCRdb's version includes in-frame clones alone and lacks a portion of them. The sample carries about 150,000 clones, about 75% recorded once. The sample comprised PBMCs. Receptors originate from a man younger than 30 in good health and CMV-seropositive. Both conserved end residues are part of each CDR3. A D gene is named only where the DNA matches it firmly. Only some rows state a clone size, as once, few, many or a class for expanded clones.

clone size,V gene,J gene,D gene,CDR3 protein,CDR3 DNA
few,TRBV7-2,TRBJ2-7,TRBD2,CASSLALGSGRGEQYF,TGTGCCAGCAGCTTAGCGCTGGGTAGCGGGAGAGGCGAGCAGTACTTC
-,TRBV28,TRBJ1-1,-,CASSLQGVYTEAFF,TGTGCCAGCAGTCTCCAAGGGGTGTACACTGAAGCTTTCTTT
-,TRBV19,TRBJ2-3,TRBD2,CASTLAGRTDTQYF,TGTGCCAGTACTCTAGCGGGACGCACAGATACGCAGTATTTT
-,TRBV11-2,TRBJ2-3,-,CASSRHRDDTQYF,TGTGCCAGCAGCCGACACCGGGATGATACGCAGTATTTT
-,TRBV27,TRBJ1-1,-,CASSLTGHGPRSEAFF,TGTGCCAGCAGTTTAACAGGACACGGGCCTCGGAGTGAAGCTTTCTTT
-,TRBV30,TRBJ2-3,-,CAWDPDRGSTDTQYF,TGTGCCTGGGATCCCGACCGAGGGAGCACAGATACGCAGTATTTT
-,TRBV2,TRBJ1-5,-,CASSVQYSNQPQHF,TGTGCCAGCAGTGTCCAGTATAGCAATCAGCCCCAGCATTTT
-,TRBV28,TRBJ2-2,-,CASSTPAAGELFF,TGTGCCAGCAGTACACCCGCGGCCGGGGAGCTGTTTTTT
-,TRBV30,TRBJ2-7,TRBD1,CAGEEQGGISQYF,TGTGCCGGGGAGGAACAGGGGGGTATCTCGCAGTACTTC
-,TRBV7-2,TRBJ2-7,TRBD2,CASSFLAGGDYEQYF,TGTGCCAGCAGCTTCTTAGCGGGAGGTGACTACGAGCAGTACTTC
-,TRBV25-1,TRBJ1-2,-,CASSIGGGAANYGYPF,TGTGCCAGCTCCATTGGAGGAGGGGCTGCTAACTATGGCTACCCCTTC
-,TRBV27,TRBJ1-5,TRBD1,CASSLQGANQPQHF,TGTGCCAGCAGTCTACAGGGGGCTAATCAGCCCCAGCATTTT
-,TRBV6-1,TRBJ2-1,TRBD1,CATQTGGLSYNEQFF,TGTGCCACTCAGACAGGGGGCCTCTCCTACAATGAGCAGTTCTTC
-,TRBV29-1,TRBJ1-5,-,CSVEDGGPQHF,TGCAGCGTTGAGGACGGGGGGCCCCAGCATTTT
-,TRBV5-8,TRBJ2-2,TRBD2,CASSFSGRVATGELFF,TGTGCCAGCAGCTTCAGCGGGAGGGTCGCCACCGGGGAGCTGTTTTTT
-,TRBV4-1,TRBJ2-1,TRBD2,CASRSGLAAAYNEQFF,TGCGCCAGCAGAAGCGGACTAGCGGCCGCGTACAATGAGCAGTTCTTC
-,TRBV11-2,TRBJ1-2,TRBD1,CASSLEDRPNGYTF,TGTGCCAGCAGCTTAGAGGACAGGCCCAATGGCTACACCTTC
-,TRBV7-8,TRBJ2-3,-,CASSLGAREATDTQYF,TGTGCCAGCAGCTTAGGGGCCAGGGAGGCCACAGATACGCAGTATTTT
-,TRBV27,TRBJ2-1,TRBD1,CASSYPGQGAYEQFF,TGTGCCAGCAGTTACCCGGGACAGGGGGCGTATGAGCAGTTCTTC
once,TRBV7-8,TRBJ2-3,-,CASSLGGLPLSTDTQYF,TGTGCCAGCAGCTTAGGAGGCCTACCGCTTAGCACAGATACGCAGTATTTT
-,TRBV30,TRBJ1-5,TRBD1,CAWSAGLNDRGRLSNQPQHF,TGTGCCTGGAGTGCGGGGCTAAATGACAGGGGGCGGTTGAGCAATCAGCCCCAGCATTTT
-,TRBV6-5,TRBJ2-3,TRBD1,CASSRRDRLTDTQYF,TGTGCCAGCAGCCGCCGGGACAGACTAACAGATACGCAGTATTTT
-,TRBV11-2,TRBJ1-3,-,CASSRMGAFSGNTIYF,TGTGCCAGCAGCCGGATGGGGGCCTTCTCTGGAAACACCATATATTTT
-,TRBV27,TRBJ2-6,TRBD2,CASSKAGGTGANVLTF,TGTGCCAGCAGTAAAGCGGGAGGGACTGGGGCCAACGTCCTGACTTTC
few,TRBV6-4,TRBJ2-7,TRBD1,CASSAEQGAPYEQYF,TGTGCCAGCAGTGCTGAACAGGGGGCCCCCTACGAGCAGTACTTC
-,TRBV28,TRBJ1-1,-,CASSLGRGTEAFF,TGTGCCAGCAGTTTGGGGAGGGGGACTGAAGCTTTCTTT
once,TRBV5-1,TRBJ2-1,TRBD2,CASSLVFLAGANEQFF,TGCGCCAGCAGCTTGGTTTTCCTAGCGGGAGCTAATGAGCAGTTCTTC